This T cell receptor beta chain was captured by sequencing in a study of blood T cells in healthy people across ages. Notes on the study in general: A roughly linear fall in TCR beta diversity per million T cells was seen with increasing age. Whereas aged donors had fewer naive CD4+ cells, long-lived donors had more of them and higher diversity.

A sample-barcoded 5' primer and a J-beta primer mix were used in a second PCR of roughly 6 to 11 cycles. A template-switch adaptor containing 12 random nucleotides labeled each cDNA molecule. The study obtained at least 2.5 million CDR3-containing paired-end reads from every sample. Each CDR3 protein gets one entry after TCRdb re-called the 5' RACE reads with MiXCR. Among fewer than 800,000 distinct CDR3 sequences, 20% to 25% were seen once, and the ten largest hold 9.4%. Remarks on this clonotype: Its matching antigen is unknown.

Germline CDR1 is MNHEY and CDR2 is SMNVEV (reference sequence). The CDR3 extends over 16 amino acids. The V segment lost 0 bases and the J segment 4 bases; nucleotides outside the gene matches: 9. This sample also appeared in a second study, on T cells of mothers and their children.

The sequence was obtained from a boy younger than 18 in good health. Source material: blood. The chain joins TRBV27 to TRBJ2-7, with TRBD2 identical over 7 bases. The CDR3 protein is CASSLSGPAGGYEQYF. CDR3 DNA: TGTGCCAGCAGTTTATCCGGGCCGGCCGGGGGGTACGAGCAGTACTTC.